The 31 T cell receptor beta chains in this list originate from one sample, sequenced in a study of T cell responses to AZD1222 COVID-19 vaccine. Clones were sequenced by immunoSEQ multiplex PCR, and TCRdb holds only the in-frame ones, with some missing. The sample carries some 80,000 clones, roughly 82% recorded once. The starting material was peripheral blood, obtained on day 0 of AZD1222 vaccination. These receptors were taken from an adult in good health.

The gene calls are TRBV10-1 and TRBJ2-2, with unresolved D. V was cut by 2 bases and J by 2 bases, with 6 bases left in between. This CDR3 contains 14 residues. CDR1 is WNHNN and CDR2 is SYGVQD in the germline V gene (reference sequence). This CDR3 reads CASSEGPNTGELFF. Here the CDR3 DNA reads TGCGCCAGCAGTGAGGGGCCTAACACCGGGGAGCTGTTTTTT.

This clone was found a few times. The V and J genes are TRBV30 and TRBJ1-2; D is uncertain. V lost 2 bases to trimming and J lost 4 bases, with 8 bases between them. Germline V CDR1 and CDR2: GTSNPN, SVGIG (reference sequence). The CDR3 consists of 12 residues. The CDR3 loop reads CAWSIGLYGYTF. CDR3 bases: TGTGCCTGGAGTATTGGACTCTATGGCTACACCTTC.

The rearrangement joins TRBV9 to TRBJ2-7, with a tentative D call TRBD1 (6 bases). V dropped 2 bases and J dropped 3 bases, with 18 bases sitting between them. In germline, CDR1 is SGDLS, CDR2 YYNGEE. The CDR3 consists of 16 residues. The CDR3 DNA sequence: TGTGCCAGCAGCGTCGGTCCACAGGGTAGGGTCTACGAGCAGTACTTC. Translation: CASSVGPQGRVYEQYF.

CDR3 loop: CASSSTFRDRVLGQPQHF. CDR3 bases: TGTGCCAGCAGCTCGACATTCCGGGACAGGGTATTAGGTCAGCCCCAGCATTTT. V gene TRBV5-5 combines with J gene TRBJ1-5; the match to TRBD1 covers 9 bases. With 3 bases clipped from V and 6 bases from J, the junction kept 16 bases outside the gene matches. Germline V gives CDR1 SGHKS, CDR2 YYEKEE (reference sequence). This CDR3 comprises 18 residues. Supplemented by reference TRBV5-5 and TRBJ1-5, the full variable domain reads DAGVTQSPTHLIKTRGQQVTLRCSPISGHKSVSWYQQVLGQGPQFIFQYYEKEERGRGNFPDRFSARQFPNYSSELNVNALLLGDSALYLCASSSTFRDRVLGQPQHFGDGTRLSIL.

The rearrangement links TRBV6-2 or TRBV6-3 to TRBJ2-2, with 9 positions matching TRBD1. CDR3 size: 15 residues. Germline V lookup: CDR1 MNHEY, CDR2 SVGEGT. The ends lost 6 bases at V and 7 bases at J; junction bases unmatched: 9. The CDR3 spells CASSPGTGNDGELFF. CDR3 coding DNA: TGTGCCAGCAGCCCCGGGACAGGGAATGACGGGGAGCTGTTTTTT.

The rearrangement links TRBV20-1 to TRBJ1-4, with D perhaps matching TRBD1 (6 bases). Germline V lookup: CDR1 DFQATT, CDR2 SNEGSKA (reference sequence). V was pared by 6 bases and J by 8 bases, with 25 bases between. The CDR3 is made up of 16 amino acids. CDR3 residues: CSASKQGSVLGEKLFF. The CDR3 coding sequence is TGCAGTGCCAGTAAACAGGGATCGGTGCTCGGGGAAAAACTGTTTTTT.

This clone occurred once. The gene calls are TRBV3-1 (or the pseudogene TRBV3-2) and TRBJ1-4, with TRBD1 matching over 8 bases. The V gene end was trimmed by 7 bases and the J gene end by 8 bases; junction bases not matched to a gene: 6. CDR1 and CDR2 from the germline V gene are LGHDT and YNNKEL (reference sequence). The CDR3 consists of 13 residues. This CDR3 is CASTGQGGEKLFF. In nucleotides, the CDR3 is TGTGCCAGCACAGGACAGGGTGGGGAAAAACTGTTTTTT.

The rearrangement links TRBV5-1 to TRBJ1-1, with no clear D. The V end was cut by 4 bases, the J end by 5 bases, with 12 bases between. CDR3 size: 13 residues. CDR1 and CDR2 (germline): SGHRS, YFSETQ. CDR3 residues: CASSPNTGTEAFF. In nucleotides, the CDR3 is TGCGCCAGCAGCCCGAATACCGGGACTGAAGCTTTCTTT.

The chain uses TRBV6-5 and TRBJ1-3; D is ambiguous. CDR3 length equals 16 residues. Germline CDR1 is MNHEY and CDR2 is SVGAGI. With 1 base removed from V and 0 bases from J, the gap between germline ends came to 10 bases. The CDR3 spells CASSYFHATSGNTIYF. In DNA form, the CDR3 reads TGTGCCAGCAGTTACTTCCACGCTACCTCTGGAAACACCATATATTTT.

The gene calls are TRBV15 and TRBJ2-7; D is uncertain. This CDR3 contains 15 residues. CDR1 LNHNV and CDR2 YYDKDF come from the germline V gene (reference sequence). Deletions cut 5 bases from V and 7 bases from J, with 21 bases between. The CDR3 nucleotides read TGTGCCACCAGCGTGGGCGCCTCTTCCGCTGCAGAGCAGTACTTC. Amino acids: CATSVGASSAAEQYF.

The rearrangement links TRBV30 to TRBJ1-4, with D hard to call. The germline V gene has CDR1 GTSNPN and CDR2 SVGIG (reference sequence). Trimming took 0 bases from V and 6 from J, leaving 5 bases between them. The CDR3 runs to 12 residues. The CDR3 reads CAWSVWDEKLFF. CDR3 nucleotides: TGTGCCTGGAGTGTGTGGGATGAAAAACTGTTTTTT.

The gene calls are TRBV24-1 and TRBJ2-3; 12 bases map to TRBD1. Per the germline V gene, CDR1 is KGHDR and CDR2 is SFDVKD. The CDR3 totals 13 residues. Trimming cost V 10 bases and J 5 bases; bases outside gene matches: 3. The CDR3 reads CATGQGARDTQYF. CDR3 nucleotide sequence: TGTGCCACGGGACAGGGGGCAAGAGATACGCAGTATTTT.

V gene TRBV7-2 combines with J gene TRBJ2-1, with D perhaps TRBD2 (5 bases). The CDR3 extends over 12 amino acids. Trimming pared 4 bases from V and 10 bases from J, leaving 11 bases between. The germline V gene has CDR1 SGHTA and CDR2 FQGNSA. CDR3 sequence (DNA): TGTGCCAGCAGCTCGGGTTGGGAGGAGCAGTTCTTC. Protein product: CASSSGWEEQFF.

The chain links TRBV3-1 (or the pseudogene TRBV3-2) to TRBJ1-2; D might be TRBD1 (5 bases). Germline V gene data show CDR1 as LGHDT and CDR2 as YNNKEL (reference sequence). V lost 5 bases and J 4 bases, leaving 11 bases between the germline ends. The CDR3 length is 13 residues. CDR3 nucleotide sequence: TGTGCCAGCAGCGGGGGGACCTCCTATGGCTACACCTTC. Its protein is CASSGGTSYGYTF.

Here the CDR3 reads CATQFRQVLGTQHF. The CDR3 nucleotides are TGTGCCACCCAATTTCGGCAGGTCCTCGGGACCCAGCATTTT. The genes are TRBV28 and TRBJ1-5; D remains unclear. The CDR3 is 14 residues long. Between the trimmed V and J ends, which lost 10 bases and 11 bases, there was a span of 24 bases. CDR1 is MDHEN, CDR2 SYDVKM, per germline.

Only one count was recorded for this clone. This chain links TRBV18 with TRBJ1-2; a possible D gene is TRBD1 (5 bases). Germline CDR1 KGHSH, CDR2 LQKENI. CDR3 length equals 16 residues. The ends were cut back, 3 bases at V and 2 bases at J, with 16 bases in the middle. CDR3 sequence reads: CASSPFAAGANYGYTF. The CDR3, as DNA: TGTGCCAGCTCACCCTTCGCGGCCGGGGCCAACTATGGCTACACCTTC.

This chain joins TRBV3-1 (or the pseudogene TRBV3-2) and TRBJ2-1, with a tentative D call TRBD2 (5 bases). From germline, CDR1 is LGHDT and CDR2 YNNKEL (reference sequence). The CDR3 sequence is 21 residues long. Trimming took off 5 bases at V and 0 bases at J, with 29 bases between the two ends. The CDR3 bases are TGTGCCAGCAGCGCCGGTAGCGACTTCGCCTGGCTTCCAGTCTCCTACAATGAGCAGTTCTTC. Translation: CASSAGSDFAWLPVSYNEQFF.

The rearrangement links TRBV4-3 to TRBJ2-4, with D hard to call. The length of the CDR3 is 17 residues. Germline V gives CDR1 LGHNA, CDR2 YSLEER. Between the trimmed V and J ends, which lost 0 bases and 3 bases, there was a span of 15 bases. CDR3 sequence (DNA): TGCGCCAGCAGCCAAGAAGATCCAAGATTGGGCAAAAACATTCAGTACTTC. It yields the protein CASSQEDPRLGKNIQYF.

This clone was recorded once. The chain carries TRBV3-1 (or the pseudogene TRBV3-2) and TRBJ1-2, with a tentative D call TRBD1 (5 bases). The CDR3 totals 14 residues. With 1 base removed from V and 5 bases from J, the gap between germline ends came to 11 bases. Germline CDR1 reads LGHDT; CDR2 reads YNNKEL (reference sequence). CDR3 residues: CASSQVGGRYGYTF. The DNA for the CDR3 is TGTGCCAGCAGCCAAGTCGGGGGAAGATATGGCTACACCTTC.

This chain links TRBV7-9 with TRBJ2-2; D not resolved. The CDR3 runs 15 residues. With 3 bases removed from V and 3 bases from J, the gap between germline ends came to 11 bases. CDR1 is SEHNR, CDR2 FQNEAQ, per germline (reference sequence). DNA of the CDR3: TGTGCCAGCAGCTTGGCCGGCCCGGACACCGGGGAGCTGTTTTTT. As protein: CASSLAGPDTGELFF.

The chain has TRBV19 and TRBJ1-5; perhaps TRBD1 as D (5 bases). V was pared by 0 bases and J by 2 bases, with 14 bases between. Germline V gene lookup returns CDR1 LNHDA and CDR2 SQIVND (reference sequence). The CDR3 extends over 17 amino acids. The CDR3 sequence: CASSIERDWNGNQPQHF. CDR3 sequence (DNA): TGTGCCAGTAGTATAGAAAGGGACTGGAATGGCAATCAGCCCCAGCATTTT. Full variable domain (remainder filled in from reference TRBV19 and TRBJ1-5): DGGITQSPKYLFRKEGQNVTLSCEQNLNHDAMYWYRQDPGQGLRLIYYSQIVNDFQKGDIAEGYSVSREKKESFPLTVTSAQKNPTAFYLCASSIERDWNGNQPQHFGDGTRLSIL.

The V gene is TRBV19, the J gene TRBJ1-4; D remains ambiguous. Germline values: CDR1 LNHDA, CDR2 SQIVND (reference sequence). Trimming removed 3 bases at V and 7 bases at J, with 9 bases between. The CDR3 consists of 13 residues. The CDR3 coding sequence is TGTGCCAGTAGTATGGGAGGGCTTGAAAAACTGTTTTTT. Its protein is CASSMGGLEKLFF.

The chain couples TRBV5-5 to TRBJ1-1, with D unresolved. Per the germline V gene, CDR1 is SGHKS and CDR2 is YYEKEE (reference sequence). Deletions cut 0 bases from V and 8 bases from J, with 8 bases between. The CDR3 is made up of 12 amino acids. The CDR3 coding sequence is TGTGCCAGCAGCTTGGGGAGCTCCGAAGCTTTCTTT. It translates to CASSLGSSEAFF.

This clone was seen a single time. The chain links TRBV2 to TRBJ1-2; 9 bases agree with TRBD1. The V segment lost 8 bases and the J segment 5 bases; nucleotides outside the gene matches: 9. The germline gives CDR1 SNHLY, CDR2 FYNNEI. The CDR3 has 14 amino acids. The CDR3 loop reads CASQPGQGGYGYTF. As DNA, the CDR3 is TGTGCCAGCCAACCGGGACAGGGCGGGTATGGCTACACCTTC.

The chain carries TRBV2 and TRBJ2-7, with a tentative D call TRBD2 (5 bases). This CDR3 region has 14 residues. Germline V CDR1 and CDR2: SNHLY, FYNNEI. V shed 3 bases and J shed 2 bases, with 11 bases lying between them. The CDR3 coding sequence is TGTGCCAGCAGTGAGGGGATGGAGGCCTACGAGCAGTACTTC. Translated: CASSEGMEAYEQYF.

The gene calls are TRBV6-6 and TRBJ2-1; 14 nucleotides agree with TRBD2. Per the germline V gene, CDR1 is MNHNY and CDR2 is SVGAGI (reference sequence). The CDR3 length is 14 residues. The junction had 1 base not matched to a gene; V was cut back by 5 bases and J by 7 bases. The CDR3 nucleotides read TGTGCCAGCAGTGGGACTAGCGGGAGTAATGAGCAGTTCTTC. This codes for CASSGTSGSNEQFF.

The rearrangement joins TRBV25-1 to TRBJ2-5; D tentatively fits TRBD1 or TRBD2 (5 bases each). The CDR3 spans 15 residues. In germline, CDR1 is MGHDK, CDR2 SYGVNS. The V gene lost 7 bases and the J gene lost 4 bases, with 19 bases spanning the gap. CDR3 sequence: CASTSGWGLGETQYF. CDR3 DNA sequence: TGTGCCAGCACCTCGGGGTGGGGGTTAGGAGAGACCCAGTACTTC.

This clone was observed a handful of times. V usage is TRBV29-1 and J usage is TRBJ1-4; a possible D gene is TRBD1 (6 bases). Looked up from germline, CDR1 is SQVTM and CDR2 is ANQGSEA. The V end lost 6 bases, the J end lost 5 bases, and 13 bases lay between the germline ends. The CDR3 is 13 amino acids. CDR3 loop: CSVALGANEKLFF. Here the CDR3 DNA reads TGCAGCGTAGCATTGGGGGCAAATGAAAAACTGTTTTTT.

The chain combines TRBV5-1 with TRBJ1-1; 7 nucleotides line up with TRBD1. The CDR3 has 14 amino acids. Losses at the gene ends were 6 bases for V and 1 base for J; bases not matched to a gene: 6. CDR1 and CDR2 (germline): SGHRS, YFSETQ. CDR3 nucleotides: TGCGCCAGCAATTTGGGACAGCCGAACACTGAAGCTTTCTTT. Translating it yields CASNLGQPNTEAFF.

This clone was recorded a few times. The chain has TRBV9 and TRBJ2-7; D perhaps matches TRBD1 (5 bases). This CDR3 spans 15 amino acids. V was cut by 0 bases and J by 1 base, with 11 bases left in between. Germline-derived CDR1 and CDR2 are SGDLS and YYNGEE. Here the CDR3 DNA reads TGTGCCAGCAGCGTAGCCATAGGGGTTTCCTACGAGCAGTACTTC. It encodes CASSVAIGVSYEQYF.

The gene calls are TRBV29-1 and TRBJ2-7; D gene unclear. The CDR3 consists of 11 residues. Germline V gene sequence: CDR1 SQVTM, CDR2 ANQGSEA. Trimming left V 6 bases short and J 3 bases short, with 9 bases between. This chain's CDR3 is CSVASSYEQYF. In DNA, the CDR3 is TGCAGCGTCGCGTCTAGCTACGAGCAGTACTTC.